The T cell receptor beta chain described here comes from a study of cytomegalovirus exposure and HLA in healthy donors. Study-wide points: TCR sequences were mostly rare, though some public TCRs occurred in many donors. Researchers counted 164 TCR beta chains as cytomegalovirus-associated.

In this sample, this clone turned up once. The antigen remains undetermined. Lacking the conserved final phenylalanine or tryptophan, this CDR3 likely reflects a read error. The limits of the CDR3 on the DNA are not certain, so only TCRdb's listed CDR3 is given. Profiling relied on immunoSEQ multiplex PCR, and the TCRdb table lists in-frame clones only, not all of them. The sample records a few hundred thousand clones, approximately 86% being singletons. Germline V gene sequence: CDR1 SNHLY, CDR2 FYNNEI. The CDR3 spans 12 amino acids, including both terminal residues. J is TRBJ2-7 and V is TRBV2; the table's D call TRBD1 went unverified against the DNA. This sequence originates from a woman under 30 in good health and CMV-seronegative. Sequencing was performed on PBMCs. CDR3 protein: CASSEVGTGVRS.